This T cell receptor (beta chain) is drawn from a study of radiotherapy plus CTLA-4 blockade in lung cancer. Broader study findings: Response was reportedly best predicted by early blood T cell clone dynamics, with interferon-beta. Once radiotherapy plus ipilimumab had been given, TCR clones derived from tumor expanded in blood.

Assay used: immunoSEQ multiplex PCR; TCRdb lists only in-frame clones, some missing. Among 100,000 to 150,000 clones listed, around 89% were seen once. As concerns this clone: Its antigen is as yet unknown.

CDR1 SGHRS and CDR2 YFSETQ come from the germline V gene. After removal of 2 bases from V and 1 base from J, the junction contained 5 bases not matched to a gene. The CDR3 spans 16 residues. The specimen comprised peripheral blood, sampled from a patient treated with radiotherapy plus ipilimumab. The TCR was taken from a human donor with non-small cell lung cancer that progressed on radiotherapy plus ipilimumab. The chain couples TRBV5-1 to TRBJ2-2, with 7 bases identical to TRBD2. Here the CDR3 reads CASSFNPSGNTGELFF. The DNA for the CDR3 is TGCGCCAGCAGCTTTAATCCTAGCGGGAACACCGGGGAGCTGTTTTTT.